This TCR beta chain originates from a study of cytomegalovirus exposure and HLA in healthy donors. Study-wide findings and caveats: The later analysis indicated that the majority of CMV-associated TCR beta chains appeared HLA-restricted. An analysis that was carried out later associated 15,000 to 20,000 TCR beta sequences with HLA alleles at 0.05 false discovery rate.

Germline-derived CDR1 and CDR2 are MNHEY and SVGAGI. The CDR3 is 12 amino acids. With 9 bases removed from V and 8 bases from J, the gap between germline ends came to 14 bases. In regard to this clone: As yet, its antigen is unknown.

Primers for the PCR totalled 60 Vbeta and 13 Jbeta. TCRdb keeps only in-frame clones here, not all; method: immunoSEQ multiplex PCR. The table has over 200,000 clones, more than 75% seen once. Sequenced input: PBMCs. The rearrangement joins TRBV6-5 to TRBJ2-1; the D is unclear. This clonotype originated in a human donor in good health. The CDR3 nucleotides read TGTGCCAGTCAAACCCTGCGCGATGAGCAGTTCTTC. This codes for CASQTLRDEQFF.